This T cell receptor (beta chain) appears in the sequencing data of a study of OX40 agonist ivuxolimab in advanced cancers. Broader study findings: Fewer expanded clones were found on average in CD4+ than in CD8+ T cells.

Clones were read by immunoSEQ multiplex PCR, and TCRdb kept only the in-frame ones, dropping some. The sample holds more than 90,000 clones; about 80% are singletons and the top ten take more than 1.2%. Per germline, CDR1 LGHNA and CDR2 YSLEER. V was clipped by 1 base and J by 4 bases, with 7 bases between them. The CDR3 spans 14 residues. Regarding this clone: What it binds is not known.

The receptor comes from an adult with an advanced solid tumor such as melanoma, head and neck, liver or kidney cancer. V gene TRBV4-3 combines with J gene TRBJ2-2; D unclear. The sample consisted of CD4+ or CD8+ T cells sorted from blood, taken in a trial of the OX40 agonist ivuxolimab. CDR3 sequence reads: CASSQVVGTGELFF. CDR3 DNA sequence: TGCGCCAGCAGCCAAGTTGTCGGCACCGGGGAGCTGTTTTTT.